This T cell receptor (beta chain) derives from a study of PD-L1 blockade in urothelial cancer. For the study at large: The study recovered a median of 141,255 T cells per blood sample.

The time point denotes: peripheral blood 6 weeks after treatment start. Germline V gives CDR1 SEHNR, CDR2 FQNEAQ (reference sequence). Trimming cost V 5 bases and J 6 bases, with 14 bases left between them. CDR3 length: 13 residues. Here immunoSEQ multiplex PCR was the method, and the copy in TCRdb shows in-frame clones only, minus some. This table has some 120,000 clones, about 84% appearing once. The origin of this receptor is a man aged 50-60 years with urothelial cancer. The sample consisted of PBMCs, taken around atezolizumab (anti-PD-L1) treatment. The rearrangement joins TRBV7-9 to TRBJ2-7; D is unresolved. The CDR3 loop reads CASSPDVPGEQYF. The CDR3 DNA reads TGTGCCAGCAGCCCAGATGTGCCAGGCGAGCAGTACTTC. Looking up the rest from reference TRBV7-9 and TRBJ2-7 gives the full variable domain: DTGVSQNPRHKITKRGQNVTFRCDPISEHNRLYWYRQTLGQGPEFLTYFQNEAQLEKSRLLSDRFSAERPKGSFSTLEIQRTEQGDSAMYLCASSPDVPGEQYFGPGTRLTVT.